The clone carrying this T cell receptor beta chain has only a few counts. As yet, its antigen is unknown. The PCR employed 60 Vbeta primers together with 13 Jbeta primers. The protocol was immunoSEQ multiplex PCR, while the TCRdb copy is restricted to in-frame clones and leaves out a portion. This table has about 250,000 clones, 72% appearing once. This sample was included in a study of cytomegalovirus exposure and HLA in healthy donors. Study-level results: It is likely that the observed cluster of highly shared sequence variants was a sequencing artifact. The number of N-insertions in an Asian-associated ancestry cluster was reportedly below the approximately 700-donor mean in a later analysis.

When sampled, the donors appeared nominally healthy, though they likely had unrecorded immune exposures. Germline trimming cut 6 bases from V and 9 bases from J; bases unmatched to any gene: 6. The CDR3 loop spans 14 amino acids. Germline CDR1 MNHEY, CDR2 SVGAGI. This receptor was taken from a female donor in good health and CMV-seronegative. V is TRBV6-5 and J is TRBJ2-7; 15 nucleotides line up with TRBD2. Source material: PBMCs. The CDR3 here is CASRRTSGREVQYF. CDR3 sequence (DNA): TGTGCCAGCAGACGGACTAGCGGGAGGGAGGTGCAGTACTTC.